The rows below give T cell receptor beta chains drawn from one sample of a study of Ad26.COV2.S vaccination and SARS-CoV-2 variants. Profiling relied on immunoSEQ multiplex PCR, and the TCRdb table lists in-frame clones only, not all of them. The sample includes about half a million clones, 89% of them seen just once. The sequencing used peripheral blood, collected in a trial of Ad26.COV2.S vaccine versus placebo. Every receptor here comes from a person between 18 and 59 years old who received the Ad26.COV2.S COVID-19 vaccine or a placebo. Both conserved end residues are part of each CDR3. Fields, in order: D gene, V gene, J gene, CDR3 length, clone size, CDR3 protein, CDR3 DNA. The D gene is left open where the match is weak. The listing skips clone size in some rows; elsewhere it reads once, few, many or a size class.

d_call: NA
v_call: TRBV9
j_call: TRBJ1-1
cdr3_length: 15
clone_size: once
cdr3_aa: CASSPRWGLNTEAFF
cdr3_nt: TGTGCCAGCAGCCCCCGGTGGGGTTTGAACACTGAAGCTTTCTTT

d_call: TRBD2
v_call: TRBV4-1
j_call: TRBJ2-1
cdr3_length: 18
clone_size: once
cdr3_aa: CASSHRTSGRGYSSEQFF
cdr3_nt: TGCGCCAGCAGCCATCGGACTAGCGGGAGGGGGTATAGCAGTGAGCAGTTCTTC

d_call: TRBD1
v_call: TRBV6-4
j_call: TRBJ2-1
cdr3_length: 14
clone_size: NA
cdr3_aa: CASSPGQVGREQFF
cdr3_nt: TGTGCCAGCAGCCCTGGACAGGTGGGTCGAGAGCAGTTCTTC

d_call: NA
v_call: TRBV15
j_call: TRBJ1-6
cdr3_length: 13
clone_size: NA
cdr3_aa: CATSRELDTPLHF
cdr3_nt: TGTGCCACCAGCAGAGAACTAGATACACCCCTCCACTTT

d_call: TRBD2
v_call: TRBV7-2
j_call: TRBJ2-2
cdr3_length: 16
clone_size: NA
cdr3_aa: CASSLAGGPNTGELFF
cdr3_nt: TGTGCCAGCAGCCTAGCGGGAGGGCCCAACACCGGGGAGCTGTTTTTT

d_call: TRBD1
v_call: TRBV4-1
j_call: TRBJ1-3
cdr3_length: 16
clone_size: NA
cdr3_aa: CASSPPNRGIGNTIYF
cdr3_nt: TGCGCCAGCAGCCCTCCGAACAGGGGGATTGGAAACACCATATATTTT

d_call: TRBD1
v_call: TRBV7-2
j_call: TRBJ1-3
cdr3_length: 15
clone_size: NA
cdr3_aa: CASSPDRAYGNTIYF
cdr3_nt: TGTGCCAGCAGCCCGGACAGGGCGTACGGAAACACCATATATTTT

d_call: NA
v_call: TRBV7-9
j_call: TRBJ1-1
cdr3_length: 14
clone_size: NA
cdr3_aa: CASSKERPNTEAFF
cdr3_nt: TGTGCCAGCAGCAAAGAAAGACCGAACACTGAAGCTTTCTTT

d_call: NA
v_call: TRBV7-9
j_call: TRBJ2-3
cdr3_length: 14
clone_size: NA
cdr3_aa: CASSNPGLADTQYF
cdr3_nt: TGTGCCAGCAGCAACCCAGGTTTGGCAGATACGCAGTATTTT

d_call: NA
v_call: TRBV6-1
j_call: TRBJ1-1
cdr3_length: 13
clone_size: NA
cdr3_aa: CASSLTANTEAFF
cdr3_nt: TGTGCCAGCAGTTTAACGGCGAACACTGAAGCTTTCTTT

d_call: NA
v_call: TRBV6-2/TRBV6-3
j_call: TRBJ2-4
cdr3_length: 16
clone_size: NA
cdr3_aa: CASSYSDRKSKNIQYF
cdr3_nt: TGTGCCAGCAGTTACAGCGACAGGAAATCCAAAAACATTCAGTACTTC

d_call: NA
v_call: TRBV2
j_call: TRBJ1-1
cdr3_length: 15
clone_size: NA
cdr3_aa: CASSEAWVGLGEAFF
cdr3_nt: TGTGCCAGCAGTGAAGCTTGGGTCGGACTGGGTGAAGCTTTCTTT

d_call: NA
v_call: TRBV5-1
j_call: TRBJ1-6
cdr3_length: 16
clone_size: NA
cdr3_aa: CASSLALNSYNSPLHF
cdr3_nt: TGCGCCAGCAGCTTGGCTCTCAACTCCTATAATTCACCCCTCCACTTT

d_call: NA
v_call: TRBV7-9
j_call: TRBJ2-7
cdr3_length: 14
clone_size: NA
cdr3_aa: CASSPGTTSYEQYF
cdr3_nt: TGTGCCAGCAGCCCGGGGACGACCTCCTACGAGCAGTACTTC

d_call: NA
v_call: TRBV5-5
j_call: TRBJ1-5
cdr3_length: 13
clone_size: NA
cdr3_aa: CASSMRGNQPQHF
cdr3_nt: TGTGCCAGCAGCATGAGGGGCAATCAGCCCCAGCATTTT

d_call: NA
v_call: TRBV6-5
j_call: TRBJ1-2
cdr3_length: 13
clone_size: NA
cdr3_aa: CASSYGPDGGYTF
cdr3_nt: TGTGCCAGCAGTTACGGTCCGGATGGAGGCTACACCTTC

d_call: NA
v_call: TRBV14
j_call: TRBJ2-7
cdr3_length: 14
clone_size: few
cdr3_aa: CASSPGLSSYEQYF
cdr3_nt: TGTGCCAGCAGCCCGGGACTCAGCTCCTACGAGCAGTACTTC

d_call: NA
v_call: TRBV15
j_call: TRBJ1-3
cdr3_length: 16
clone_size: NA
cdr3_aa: CATSSPGGHSGNTIYF
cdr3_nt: TGTGCCACCAGCAGTCCCGGGGGCCACTCTGGAAACACCATATATTTT

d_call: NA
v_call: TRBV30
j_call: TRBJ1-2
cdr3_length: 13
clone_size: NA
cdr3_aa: CAWSVVGGYGYTF
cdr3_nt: TGTGCCTGGAGTGTAGTCGGCGGCTATGGCTACACCTTC

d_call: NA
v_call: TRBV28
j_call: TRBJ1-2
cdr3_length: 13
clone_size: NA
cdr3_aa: CASSLPQGVGYTF
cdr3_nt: TGTGCCAGCAGTTTACCCCAGGGAGTGGGCTACACCTTC

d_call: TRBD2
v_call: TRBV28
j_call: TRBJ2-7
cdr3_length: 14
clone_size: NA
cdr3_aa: CASSFGLARHEQYF
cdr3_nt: TGTGCCAGCAGTTTTGGACTAGCCCGGCACGAGCAGTACTTC

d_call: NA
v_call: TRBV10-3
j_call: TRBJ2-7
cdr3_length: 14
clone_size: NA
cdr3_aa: CAISESGGTYEQYF
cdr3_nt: TGTGCCATCAGTGAGTCTGGCGGAACCTACGAGCAGTACTTC